The rows below give T cell receptor beta chains drawn from one sample of a study of blood T cell repertoires in COVID-19. TCRdb keeps only in-frame clones here, not all; method: immunoSEQ multiplex PCR. The table shows 150,000 to 200,000 clones, with about 90% occurring only once. Sequencing was done on a sample of peripheral blood. The receptors originated from a man aged 25-40 years with COVID-19, enrolled during active disease. Each CDR3 is given with its conserved first and last residue. A D gene is named only where the DNA matches it firmly. Some rows mark clone size as missing; the rest say once, few, many or name a class of expanded clone.

DNA: TGTGCCAGCAGCCTTCACTTACGACCGGGACAGGGGGCAACACCCCTCCACTTT
CDR3: CASSLHLRPGQGATPLHF
size: .
D: TRBD1
V: TRBV5-5
J: TRBJ1-6

DNA: TGTGCCAGTAGTATAGGCGGGGGGCGCGGTCAGCCCCAGCATTTT
CDR3: CASSIGGGRGQPQHF
size: .
D: .
V: TRBV19
J: TRBJ1-5

DNA: TGTGCCAGCAGTTTATTCGCCTCCCCGCTAGCGGGGGGGCCAGGTACGCAGTATTTT
CDR3: CASSLFASPLAGGPGTQYF
size: .
D: TRBD2
V: TRBV27
J: TRBJ2-3

DNA: TGTGCCAGCAGCGACAGGGATCGGGGCTACACCTTC
CDR3: CASSDRDRGYTF
size: .
D: TRBD1
V: TRBV6-5
J: TRBJ1-2

DNA: TGCGCCAGCAGCCAAGACCGGACAGGGTGGAACACTGAAGCTTTCTTT
CDR3: CASSQDRTGWNTEAFF
size: .
D: TRBD1
V: TRBV4-1
J: TRBJ1-1

DNA: TGTGCCAGCAGTTTTCTTCCGGTAACCTACGGGGAGCAGTACTTC
CDR3: CASSFLPVTYGEQYF
size: .
D: .
V: TRBV27
J: TRBJ2-7

DNA: TGTGCCAGCAGCTTGGAGACAGGGAAACTGTTTTTT
CDR3: CASSLETGKLFF
size: .
D: TRBD1
V: TRBV5-4
J: TRBJ2-2

DNA: TGTGCCAGTAGAGGTCAGGACTATGGCTACACCTTC
CDR3: CASRGQDYGYTF
size: .
D: .
V: TRBV19
J: TRBJ1-2

DNA: TGTGCCAGCAGTTACAGGGGTGGGATCACTGAAGCTTTCTTT
CDR3: CASSYRGGITEAFF
size: .
D: TRBD1
V: TRBV28
J: TRBJ1-1

DNA: TGTGCCAGCAGCGCTAGCGGGGAGGCCTACAATGAGCAGTTCTTC
CDR3: CASSASGEAYNEQFF
size: .
D: TRBD2
V: TRBV6-5
J: TRBJ2-1

DNA: TGTGCCAGCAGTCCCCGGACAGGGGTTTTCTACGAGCAGTACTTC
CDR3: CASSPRTGVFYEQYF
size: once
D: TRBD1
V: TRBV27
J: TRBJ2-7

DNA: TGTGCCAGCAGCCTCACGAGGTGGCGGGCCTCTGGAAACACCATATATTTT
CDR3: CASSLTRWRASGNTIYF
size: .
D: .
V: TRBV14
J: TRBJ1-3

DNA: TGTGCCACCAGCAGAGATGGGGCCTCAGATACGCAGTATTTT
CDR3: CATSRDGASDTQYF
size: .
D: .
V: TRBV15
J: TRBJ2-3

DNA: TGCGCCAGCAGCTTGTACGGGGGGGAGTACGAGCAGTACTTC
CDR3: CASSLYGGEYEQYF
size: .
D: TRBD2
V: TRBV5-1
J: TRBJ2-7

DNA: TGTGCCACCAGCAGAGGGACTAGGAGTTACACCGGGGAGCTGTTTTTT
CDR3: CATSRGTRSYTGELFF
size: .
D: TRBD2
V: TRBV15
J: TRBJ2-2

DNA: TGTGCCAGCAGCTTAGCAGGAGAGGAAGAGCAGTACTTC
CDR3: CASSLAGEEEQYF
size: .
D: .
V: TRBV7-9
J: TRBJ2-7

DNA: TGTGCCAGCAGTTACCCAGCGGGAGGGCGTACCGGGGAGCTGTTTTTT
CDR3: CASSYPAGGRTGELFF
size: .
D: TRBD2
V: TRBV6-5
J: TRBJ2-2

DNA: TGTGCCAGTAGCCATCCGGGACAGGGTGGAACTAATGAAAAACTGTTTTTT
CDR3: CASSHPGQGGTNEKLFF
size: few
D: TRBD1
V: TRBV19
J: TRBJ1-4

DNA: TGCGCCAGCTGGAGGAGTCAGCCCCAGCATTTT
CDR3: CASWRSQPQHF
size: .
D: .
V: TRBV4-1
J: TRBJ1-5

DNA: TGTGCCAGCGCTAGGGATACGCAGTATTTT
CDR3: CASARDTQYF
size: few
D: .
V: TRBV2
J: TRBJ2-3

DNA: TGCGCCAGCAGCTTGCCTACGGACGAGCAGTACTTC
CDR3: CASSLPTDEQYF
size: .
D: .
V: TRBV5-1
J: TRBJ2-7

DNA: TGCAGCGTTCCCCCCCAGGATGGCTACACCTTC
CDR3: CSVPPQDGYTF
size: .
D: .
V: TRBV29-1
J: TRBJ1-2

DNA: TGTGCCAGCAGCCGGGGGGGACAGGGGATCATTCAGTACTTC
CDR3: CASSRGGQGIIQYF
size: .
D: TRBD1
V: TRBV11-2
J: TRBJ2-4

DNA: TGTGCCAGCAGGAGAATGAACACTGAAGCTTTCTTT
CDR3: CASRRMNTEAFF
size: .
D: .
V: TRBV12-3/TRBV12-4
J: TRBJ1-1

DNA: TGTGCCAGCAGCTTAGCTTCCCGGGGGGATTCGAGGTCGGAGACCCAGTACTTC
CDR3: CASSLASRGDSRSETQYF
size: .
D: TRBD2
V: TRBV7-2
J: TRBJ2-5

DNA: TGTGCCAGCAGCTCGGACAGGAACTATGGCTACACCTTC
CDR3: CASSSDRNYGYTF
size: .
D: TRBD1
V: TRBV13
J: TRBJ1-2

DNA: TGTGCCAGCAGTAACAGGGGAGCCGGTGAGCAGTTCTTC
CDR3: CASSNRGAGEQFF
size: .
D: TRBD1
V: TRBV2
J: TRBJ2-1

DNA: TGTGCCAGCAGCCCTATTAGGCTAGCGGGGGGGAGGACAGATACGCAGTATTTT
CDR3: CASSPIRLAGGRTDTQYF
size: .
D: TRBD2
V: TRBV7-2
J: TRBJ2-3

DNA: TGTGCCAGCAGACTCCTGTCGCATCACCTAGGACAGGGGGATTTGAATGAGCAGTTCTTC
CDR3: CASRLLSHHLGQGDLNEQFF
size: .
D: TRBD1
V: TRBV7-3
J: TRBJ2-1

DNA: TGTGCCAGCAGCCCGCGGATAAGGGGAACCTATGGCTACACCTTC
CDR3: CASSPRIRGTYGYTF
size: .
D: .
V: TRBV3-1/TRBV3-2
J: TRBJ1-2

DNA: TGTGCCAGTAACGACAGGGGGTTAAATGGCTACACCTTC
CDR3: CASNDRGLNGYTF
size: .
D: TRBD1
V: TRBV19
J: TRBJ1-2

DNA: TGTGCCACCAGTGATACAGGCCCGTACCAAGAGACCCAGTACTTC
CDR3: CATSDTGPYQETQYF
size: .
D: .
V: TRBV24-1
J: TRBJ2-5

DNA: TGTGCCAGCAGTTCTAGGACAGGACCAGAAAAACTGTTTTTT
CDR3: CASSSRTGPEKLFF
size: .
D: TRBD1
V: TRBV6-5
J: TRBJ1-4

DNA: TGCGCCAGCAGTCAACAACACCCTGCGGGCCAGACAGGGAGTTCCTACAATGAGCAGTTCTTC
CDR3: CASSQQHPAGQTGSSYNEQFF
size: .
D: TRBD1
V: TRBV23-1
J: TRBJ2-1

DNA: TGTGCCAGCAGCTTCAACCGACTCAAATACGAGCAGTACTTC
CDR3: CASSFNRLKYEQYF
size: .
D: .
V: TRBV7-2
J: TRBJ2-7

DNA: TGTGCCAGCAGCGCCGGGACAGGTTATTCTGGGGCCAACGTCCTGACTTTC
CDR3: CASSAGTGYSGANVLTF
size: .
D: TRBD1
V: TRBV5-6
J: TRBJ2-6

DNA: TGCGCCAGCAGCCAAGACCTAGCGGGAGTCGGAGGTGAGCAGTTCTTC
CDR3: CASSQDLAGVGGEQFF
size: .
D: TRBD2
V: TRBV4-3
J: TRBJ2-1

DNA: TGTGCCAGCGCCCGGGGGGCTGTGAACACTGAAGCTTTCTTT
CDR3: CASARGAVNTEAFF
size: once
D: .
V: TRBV27
J: TRBJ1-1

DNA: TGCAGCGTTGAAGAAATGGAGGGCACCGGGGAGCTGTTTTTT
CDR3: CSVEEMEGTGELFF
size: .
D: .
V: TRBV29-1
J: TRBJ2-2

DNA: TGTGCCAGCAGTTACTCGAGAGGGACTAGCGGGAGTAGAGTATCCTACGAGCAGTACTTC
CDR3: CASSYSRGTSGSRVSYEQYF
size: .
D: TRBD2
V: TRBV6-2/TRBV6-3
J: TRBJ2-7

DNA: TGCAGTGTGAGGCAGTCCTACGAGCAGTACTTC
CDR3: CSVRQSYEQYF
size: .
D: .
V: TRBV20-1
J: TRBJ2-7

DNA: TGTGCCAGCAGCGTAGCGGCAGGGGGCTTGAAAGGCTACACCTTC
CDR3: CASSVAAGGLKGYTF
size: few
D: TRBD1
V: TRBV9
J: TRBJ1-2

DNA: TGTGCCAGCAGCCAAGGGGAGTACAGGGGATCTACTACTTCTGGGGCCAACGTCCTGACTTTC
CDR3: CASSQGEYRGSTTSGANVLTF
size: .
D: TRBD1
V: TRBV4-2
J: TRBJ2-6

DNA: TGTGCCAGCAGCAAAGCTCCGGGTAGGCCCTACGAGCAGTACTTC
CDR3: CASSKAPGRPYEQYF
size: .
D: .
V: TRBV21-1
J: TRBJ2-7

DNA: TGCGCCAGCAGCTTGGCCTCGGGACTTAACACTGAAGCTTTCTTT
CDR3: CASSLASGLNTEAFF
size: once
D: .
V: TRBV5-1
J: TRBJ1-1

DNA: TGTGCCAGCAGGTCAACTAGCCCGACAGCCGGGGAGCTGTTTTTT
CDR3: CASRSTSPTAGELFF
size: .
D: .
V: TRBV6-5
J: TRBJ2-2

DNA: TGTGCCAGCAGCGATCCCCAAGCGGGGGGGCCCAGTGGTGAGCAGTTCTTC
CDR3: CASSDPQAGGPSGEQFF
size: .
D: TRBD2
V: TRBV5-4
J: TRBJ2-1

DNA: TGTGCCAGCAGCGTAGTACCGAGGGGAGGGACCGGGGAGCTGTTTTTT
CDR3: CASSVVPRGGTGELFF
size: once
D: TRBD2
V: TRBV9
J: TRBJ2-2

DNA: TGTGCCAGCTCACCCGGACAGGGATATGAGCAGTTCTTC
CDR3: CASSPGQGYEQFF
size: .
D: TRBD1
V: TRBV18
J: TRBJ2-1

DNA: TGCGCCAGCAGCCAAGATGTCAGTTCTAGCTCTGGAAACACCATATATTTT
CDR3: CASSQDVSSSSGNTIYF
size: .
D: .
V: TRBV4-3
J: TRBJ1-3

DNA: TGTGCCAGCAGTCGCCGGGACTCTAACTATGGCTACACCTTC
CDR3: CASSRRDSNYGYTF
size: .
D: .
V: TRBV28
J: TRBJ1-2

DNA: TGTGCCAGCAGTTATCTGGGACTCTTGAACACTGAAGCTTTCTTT
CDR3: CASSYLGLLNTEAFF
size: .
D: .
V: TRBV6-2/TRBV6-3
J: TRBJ1-1

DNA: TGTGCCGCAACGTGGGACACTGGAAATTCACCCCTCCACTTT
CDR3: CAATWDTGNSPLHF
size: .
D: .
V: TRBV10-3
J: TRBJ1-6